This section outlines one T cell receptor (beta chain) sequence together with its context. Its specificity is unknown. The sample originates from a study of cytomegalovirus exposure and HLA in healthy donors. Overall study context: Clustering assigned 81% of the roughly 430 genotyped donors to the Caucasian-associated ancestry cluster. General study results and limits: In a later analysis, a missense DCLRE1C variant was linked to TCR beta V- and J-gene trimming. Exclusion as indistinguishable affected some V segments, including TRBV6-2 and TRBV6-3.

This CDR3 region has 14 residues. The V end was cut by 4 bases, the J end by 2 bases, with 11 bases between. Germline assignment: CDR1 SGHKS and CDR2 YYEKEE (reference sequence). PCR used 60 Vbeta primers and 13 Jbeta primers. Produced via immunoSEQ multiplex PCR; TCRdb's table is partial and in-frame only. Among some 92,000 clones, roughly three quarters were seen once, and the ten largest hold 2.5% to 3.5%. This clonotype originated in a man in his thirties or forties in good health and CMV-seronegative. Sample: PBMCs. The chain is built from TRBV5-5 and TRBJ2-3, with a weak D call TRBD1 (5 bases). In nucleotides, the CDR3 is TGTGCCAGCAGCCCCCAGGGATACACAGATACGCAGTATTTT. It encodes CASSPQGYTDTQYF.